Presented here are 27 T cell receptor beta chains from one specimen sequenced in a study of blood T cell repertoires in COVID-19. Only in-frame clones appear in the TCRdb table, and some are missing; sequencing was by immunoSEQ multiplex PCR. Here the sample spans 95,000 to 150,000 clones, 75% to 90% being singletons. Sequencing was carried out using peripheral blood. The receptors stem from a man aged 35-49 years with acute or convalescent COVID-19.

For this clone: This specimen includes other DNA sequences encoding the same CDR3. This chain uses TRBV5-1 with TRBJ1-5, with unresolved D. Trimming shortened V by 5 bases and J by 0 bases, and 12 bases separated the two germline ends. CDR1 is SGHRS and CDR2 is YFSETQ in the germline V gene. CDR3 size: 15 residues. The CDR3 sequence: CASSLGLNSNQPQHF. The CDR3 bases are TGCGCCAGCAGTCTTGGACTGAATAGCAATCAGCCCCAGCATTTT.

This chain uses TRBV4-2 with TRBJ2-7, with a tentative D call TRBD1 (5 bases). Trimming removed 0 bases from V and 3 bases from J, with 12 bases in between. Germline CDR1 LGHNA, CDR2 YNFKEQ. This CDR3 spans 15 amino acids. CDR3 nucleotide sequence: TGTGCCAGCAGCCAAGAGATCTCAGGGATCTACGAGCAGTACTTC. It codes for CASSQEISGIYEQYF.

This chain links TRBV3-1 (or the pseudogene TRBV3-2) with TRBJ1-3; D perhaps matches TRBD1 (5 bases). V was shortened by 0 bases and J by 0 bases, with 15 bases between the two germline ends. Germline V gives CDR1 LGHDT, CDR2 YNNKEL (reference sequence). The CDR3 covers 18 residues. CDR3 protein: CASSQEGWGASSGNTIYF. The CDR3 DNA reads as TGTGCCAGCAGCCAAGAGGGTTGGGGCGCCAGCTCTGGAAACACCATATATTTT.

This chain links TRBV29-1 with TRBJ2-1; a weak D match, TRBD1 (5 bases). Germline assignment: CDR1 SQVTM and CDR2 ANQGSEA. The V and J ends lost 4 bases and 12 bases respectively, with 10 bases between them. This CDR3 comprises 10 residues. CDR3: CSVVGRGQFF. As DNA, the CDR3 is TGCAGCGTTGTGGGGCGAGGGCAGTTCTTC.

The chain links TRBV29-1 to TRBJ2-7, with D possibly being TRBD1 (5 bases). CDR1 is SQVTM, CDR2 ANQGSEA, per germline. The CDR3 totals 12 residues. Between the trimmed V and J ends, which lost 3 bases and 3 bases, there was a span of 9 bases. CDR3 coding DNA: TGCAGCGTTGACGGGCAGGGCTACGAGCAGTACTTC. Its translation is CSVDGQGYEQYF.

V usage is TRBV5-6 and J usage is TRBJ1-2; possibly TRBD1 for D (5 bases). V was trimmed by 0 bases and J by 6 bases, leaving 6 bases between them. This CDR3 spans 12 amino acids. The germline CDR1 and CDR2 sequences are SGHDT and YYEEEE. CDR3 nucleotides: TGTGCCAGCAGCTTGGCAGGGAATGGCTACACCTTC. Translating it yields CASSLAGNGYTF.

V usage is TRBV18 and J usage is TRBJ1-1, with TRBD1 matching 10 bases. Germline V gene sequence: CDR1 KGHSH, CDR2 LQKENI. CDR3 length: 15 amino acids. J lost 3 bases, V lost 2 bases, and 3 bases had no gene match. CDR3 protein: CASSPWGTGDTEAFF. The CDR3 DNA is TGTGCCAGCTCACCATGGGGGACAGGGGACACTGAAGCTTTCTTT.

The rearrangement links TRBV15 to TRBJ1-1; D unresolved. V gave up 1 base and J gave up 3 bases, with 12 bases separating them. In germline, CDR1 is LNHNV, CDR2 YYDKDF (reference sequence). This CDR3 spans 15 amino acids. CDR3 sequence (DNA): TGTGCCACCAGCAGAGGTAGAGGGTTGCACACTGAAGCTTTCTTT. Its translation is CATSRGRGLHTEAFF.

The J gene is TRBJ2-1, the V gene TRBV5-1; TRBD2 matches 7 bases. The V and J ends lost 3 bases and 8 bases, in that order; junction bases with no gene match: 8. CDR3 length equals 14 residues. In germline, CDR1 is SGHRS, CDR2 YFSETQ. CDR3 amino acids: CASSSGLGRYEQFF. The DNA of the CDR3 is TGCGCCAGCAGCTCAGGACTAGGCCGTTATGAGCAGTTCTTC.

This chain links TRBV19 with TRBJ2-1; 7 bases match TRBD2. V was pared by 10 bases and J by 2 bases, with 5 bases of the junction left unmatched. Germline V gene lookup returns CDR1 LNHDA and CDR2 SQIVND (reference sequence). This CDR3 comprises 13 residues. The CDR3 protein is CATSGEAYNEQFF. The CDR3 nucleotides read TGTGCCACGAGCGGGGAAGCCTACAATGAGCAGTTCTTC.

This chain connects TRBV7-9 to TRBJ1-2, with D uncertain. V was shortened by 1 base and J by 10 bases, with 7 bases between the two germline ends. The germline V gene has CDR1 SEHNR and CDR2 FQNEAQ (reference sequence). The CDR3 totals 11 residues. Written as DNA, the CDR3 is TGTGCCAGCAGCTTAGGCGCACTCTACACCTTC. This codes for CASSLGALYTF.

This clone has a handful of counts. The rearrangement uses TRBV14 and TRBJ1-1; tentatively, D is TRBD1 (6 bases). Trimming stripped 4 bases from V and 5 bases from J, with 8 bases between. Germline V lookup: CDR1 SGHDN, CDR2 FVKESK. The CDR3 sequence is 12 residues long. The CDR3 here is CASSPTGTEAFF. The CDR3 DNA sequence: TGTGCCAGCAGCCCAACAGGGACTGAAGCTTTCTTT. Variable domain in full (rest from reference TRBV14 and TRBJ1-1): EAGVTQFPSHSVIEKGQTVTLRCDPISGHDNLYWYRRVMGKEIKFLLHFVKESKQDESGMPNNRFLAERTGGTYSTLKVQPAELEDSGVYFCASSPTGTEAFFGQGTRLTVV.

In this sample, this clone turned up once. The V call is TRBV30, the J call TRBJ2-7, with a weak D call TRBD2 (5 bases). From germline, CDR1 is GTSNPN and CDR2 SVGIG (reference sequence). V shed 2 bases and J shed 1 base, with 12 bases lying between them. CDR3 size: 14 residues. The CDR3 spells CAWSFSPGSYEQYF. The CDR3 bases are TGTGCCTGGAGTTTTTCTCCGGGGTCCTACGAGCAGTACTTC.

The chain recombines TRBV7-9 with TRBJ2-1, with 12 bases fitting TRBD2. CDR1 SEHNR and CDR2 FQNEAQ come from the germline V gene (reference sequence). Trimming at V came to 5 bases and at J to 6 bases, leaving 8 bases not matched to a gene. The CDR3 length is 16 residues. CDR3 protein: CASSHLAGGPVNEQFF. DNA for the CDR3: TGTGCCAGCAGCCACCTAGCGGGGGGGCCCGTCAATGAGCAGTTCTTC.

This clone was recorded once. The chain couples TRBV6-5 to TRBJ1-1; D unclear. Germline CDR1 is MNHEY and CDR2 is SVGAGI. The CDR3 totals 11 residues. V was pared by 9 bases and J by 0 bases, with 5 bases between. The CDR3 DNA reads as TGTGCCAGTGACATGAACACTGAAGCTTTCTTT. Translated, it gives CASDMNTEAFF.

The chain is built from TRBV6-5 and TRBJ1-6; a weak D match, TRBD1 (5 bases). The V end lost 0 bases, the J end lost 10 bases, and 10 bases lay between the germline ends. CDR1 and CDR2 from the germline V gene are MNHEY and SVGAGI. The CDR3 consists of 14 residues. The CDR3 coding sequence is TGTGCCAGCAGTTACTCCAGGGAAGGGTCACCCCTCCACTTT. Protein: CASSYSREGSPLHF.

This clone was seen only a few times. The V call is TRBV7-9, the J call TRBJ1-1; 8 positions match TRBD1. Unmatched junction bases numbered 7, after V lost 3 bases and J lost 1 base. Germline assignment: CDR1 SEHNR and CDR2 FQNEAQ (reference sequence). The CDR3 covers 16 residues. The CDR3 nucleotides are TGTGCCAGCAGCTTTAGAGGACAGGGTGGGAACACTGAAGCTTTCTTT. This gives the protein CASSFRGQGGNTEAFF.

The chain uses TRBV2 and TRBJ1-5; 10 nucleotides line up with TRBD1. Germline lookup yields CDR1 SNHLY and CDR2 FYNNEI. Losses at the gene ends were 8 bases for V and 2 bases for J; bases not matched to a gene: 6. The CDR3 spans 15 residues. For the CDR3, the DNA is TGTGCCAGCGAAACCGGGACAGGGGGCAATCAGCCCCAGCATTTT. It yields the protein CASETGTGGNQPQHF.

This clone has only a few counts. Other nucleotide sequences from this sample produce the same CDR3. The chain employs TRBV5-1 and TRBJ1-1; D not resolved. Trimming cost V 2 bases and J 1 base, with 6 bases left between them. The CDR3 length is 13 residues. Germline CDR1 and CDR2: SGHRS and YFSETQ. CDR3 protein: CASSLTRNTEAFF. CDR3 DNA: TGCGCCAGCAGCTTAACCAGGAACACTGAAGCTTTCTTT.

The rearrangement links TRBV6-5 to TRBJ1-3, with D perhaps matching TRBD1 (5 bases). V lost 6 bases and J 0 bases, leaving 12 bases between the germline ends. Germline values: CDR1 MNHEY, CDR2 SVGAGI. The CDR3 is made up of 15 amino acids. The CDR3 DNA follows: TGTGCCAGCAGACGGGGGGGAAACTCTGGAAACACCATATATTTT. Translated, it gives CASRRGGNSGNTIYF.

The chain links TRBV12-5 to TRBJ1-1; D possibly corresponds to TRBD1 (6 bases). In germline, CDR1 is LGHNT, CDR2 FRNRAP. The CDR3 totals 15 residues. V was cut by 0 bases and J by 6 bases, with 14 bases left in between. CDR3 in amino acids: CASGLVLNWGPEAFF. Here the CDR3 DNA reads TGTGCTAGTGGTTTGGTACTAAATTGGGGGCCTGAAGCTTTCTTT.

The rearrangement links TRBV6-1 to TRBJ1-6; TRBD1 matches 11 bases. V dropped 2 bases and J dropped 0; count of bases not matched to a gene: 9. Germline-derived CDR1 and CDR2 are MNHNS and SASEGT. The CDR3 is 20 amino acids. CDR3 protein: CASSEWWTGGLSSYNSPLHF. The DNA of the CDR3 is TGTGCCAGCAGTGAATGGTGGACAGGGGGCCTGAGCTCCTATAATTCACCCCTCCACTTT.

The CDR3 DNA sequence: TGTGCCATCAGACCGGGGATGAACACTGAAGCTTTCTTT. Amino acids: CAIRPGMNTEAFF. V gene TRBV10-3 combines with J gene TRBJ1-1; D is uncertain. Looked up from germline, CDR1 is ENHRY and CDR2 is SYGVKD. The CDR3 consists of 13 residues. Trimming cost V 6 bases and J 0 bases, with 8 bases left between them.

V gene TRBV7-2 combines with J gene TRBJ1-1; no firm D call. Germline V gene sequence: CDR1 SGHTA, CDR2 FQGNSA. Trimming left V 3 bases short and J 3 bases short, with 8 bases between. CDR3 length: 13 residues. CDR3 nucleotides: TGTGCCAGCAGCTTTCGGAGGGACACTGAAGCTTTCTTT. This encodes CASSFRRDTEAFF.

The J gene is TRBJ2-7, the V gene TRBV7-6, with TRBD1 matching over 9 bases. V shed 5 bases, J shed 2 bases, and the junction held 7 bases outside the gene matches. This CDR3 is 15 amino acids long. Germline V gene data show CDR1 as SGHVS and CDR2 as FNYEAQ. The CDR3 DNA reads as TGTGCCAGCAGCGCCGGGACAGGGAAGACCTACGAGCAGTACTTC. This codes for CASSAGTGKTYEQYF.

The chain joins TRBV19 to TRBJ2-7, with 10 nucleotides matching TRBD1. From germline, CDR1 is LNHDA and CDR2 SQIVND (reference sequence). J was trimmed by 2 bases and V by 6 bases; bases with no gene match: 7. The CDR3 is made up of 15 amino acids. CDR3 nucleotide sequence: TGTGCCAGTAGGCCGCAGGGACAGGGGCCCTACGAGCAGTACTTC. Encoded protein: CASRPQGQGPYEQYF.

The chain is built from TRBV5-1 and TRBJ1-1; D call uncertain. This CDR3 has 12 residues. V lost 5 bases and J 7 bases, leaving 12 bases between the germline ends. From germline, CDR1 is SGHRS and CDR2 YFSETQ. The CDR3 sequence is CASRADGDEAFF. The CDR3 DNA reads TGCGCCAGCAGAGCGGACGGAGATGAAGCTTTCTTT.